Below, 22 T cell receptor beta chains from the same sample are listed, as sequenced in a study of vaccination effects on CD4 cells after COVID-19. No antigen has been identified for these receptors. Sequencing in the ViraFEST assay came after antigen-specific CD4+ T cells had been expanded with viral peptide pools, which were used to stimulate PBMC. Scientists isolated CD4+ T cells after an approximately 10-day culture period ended. Every participant took two doses of the BNT162b2 or mRNA-1273 vaccine. Some clones are missing from TCRdb's copy, which holds only in-frame ones; the method was immunoSEQ multiplex PCR. Of around 15,000 clones detected, about 70% appear once; the ten largest clones hold approximately 17%. The specimen was CD4+ T cells from PBMCs cultured with HCoV-NL63 spike peptides, collected after COVID-19 vaccination. These receptors came from a human donor who received a COVID-19 vaccine.

The genes are TRBV6-5 and TRBJ1-6; possibly TRBD1 for D (5 bases). V shed 2 bases and J shed 7 bases, with 15 bases lying between them. The CDR3 consists of 16 residues. From germline, CDR1 is MNHEY and CDR2 SVGAGI. The CDR3 sequence is CASSYMGPSGNSPLHF. The CDR3 region has the DNA TGTGCCAGCAGTTACATGGGACCCTCGGGCAATTCACCCCTCCACTTT.

In its sample, this clone was seen once. The V call is TRBV6-5, the J call TRBJ2-3; the D is unclear. The length of the CDR3 is 15 residues. From germline, CDR1 is MNHEY and CDR2 SVGAGI. With 6 bases removed from V and 0 bases from J, the gap between germline ends came to 13 bases. For the CDR3, the DNA is TGTGCCAGCAGCTCGAACCATCTAAGCACAGATACGCAGTATTTT. Amino acid sequence: CASSSNHLSTDTQYF.

This clone showed up just a few times. This sequence joins TRBV7-3 and TRBJ2-1, with TRBD2 identical over 14 bases. Germline V gene sequence: CDR1 SGHTA, CDR2 FQGTGA. This CDR3 is built from 15 residues. The V gene end was trimmed by 5 bases and the J gene end by 6 bases; junction bases not matched to a gene: 3. The DNA of the CDR3 is TGTGCCAGCAGCCCGACTAGCGGGGGGGCCAATGAGCAGTTCTTC. Translation gives CASSPTSGGANEQFF.

The sample holds one count of this clone. The chain is built from TRBV7-2 and TRBJ2-5; tentatively, D is TRBD1 or TRBD2 (5 bases each). Between the trimmed V and J ends, which lost 5 bases and 5 bases, there was a span of 12 bases. Germline V lookup: CDR1 SGHTA, CDR2 FQGNSA. This CDR3 region has 13 residues. The CDR3 loop reads CASSLWDGETQYF. DNA of the CDR3: TGTGCCAGCAGCCTATGGGACGGCGAGACCCAGTACTTC.

This rearrangement joins TRBV29-1 to TRBJ1-2; possibly TRBD1 for D (6 bases). The CDR3 covers 15 residues. The germline V gene has CDR1 SQVTM and CDR2 ANQGSEA. Trimming left V 3 bases short and J 0 bases short, with 14 bases between. CDR3 in DNA: TGCAGCGTTGACGGTGACAGGCCCTCTAACTATGGCTACACCTTC. Amino acid sequence: CSVDGDRPSNYGYTF. The full variable domain, in which reference TRBV29-1 and TRBJ1-2 provide the parts outside the CDR3, is SAVISQKPSRDICQRGTSLTIQCQVDSQVTMMFWYRQQPGQSLTLIATANQGSEATYESGFVIDKFPISRPNLTFSTLTVSNMSPEDSSIYLCSVDGDRPSNYGYTFGSGTRLTVV.

The chain links TRBV15 to TRBJ1-1; D call uncertain. Germline values: CDR1 LNHNV, CDR2 YYDKDF (reference sequence). The CDR3 covers 14 residues. V lost 0 bases and J 4 bases, leaving 9 bases between the germline ends. CDR3 protein: CATSRDKAFTEAFF. CDR3 sequence (DNA): TGTGCCACCAGCAGAGATAAGGCGTTCACTGAAGCTTTCTTT.

In its sample, this clone was seen a few times. The chain employs TRBV5-1 and TRBJ1-2; D is undetermined. V was pared by 4 bases and J by 12 bases, with 19 bases between. The CDR3 is 13 residues long. CDR1 is SGHRS, CDR2 YFSETQ, per germline. CDR3: CASSPTSTGVDTF. DNA of the CDR3: TGCGCCAGCAGCCCCACTTCTACCGGCGTCGACACCTTC.

This clone was recorded only once. V and J are TRBV2 and TRBJ2-3, with unresolved D. Germline lookup yields CDR1 SNHLY and CDR2 FYNNEI. V shed 6 bases and J shed 6 bases, with 10 bases lying between them. The CDR3 spans 12 residues. The CDR3 bases are TGTGCCAGCAGCCGGGCCCTTGATACGCAGTATTTT. Residues: CASSRALDTQYF.

This clone has a handful of counts. Distinct nucleotide sequences in the sample also encode this CDR3. CDR3 bases: TGTGCCAGCAGCATCCGGGACAGGGATTCACCCCTCCACTTT. This codes for CASSIRDRDSPLHF. This chain connects TRBV27 to TRBJ1-6; TRBD1 matches 9 bases. With 6 bases clipped from V and 8 bases from J, the junction kept 5 bases outside the gene matches. Germline CDR1 reads MNHEY; CDR2 reads SMNVEV (reference sequence). CDR3 length equals 14 residues.

V and J are TRBV30 and TRBJ2-1, with D perhaps matching TRBD2 (5 bases). The CDR3 length is 13 residues. V was trimmed by 2 bases and J by 8 bases, leaving 13 bases between them. Germline V gene lookup returns CDR1 GTSNPN and CDR2 SVGIG (reference sequence). CDR3 in amino acids: CAWSILIGDEQFF. CDR3 DNA: TGTGCCTGGAGTATCCTAATCGGGGATGAGCAGTTCTTC.

This clone has only a few counts. The chain has TRBV27 and TRBJ1-2, with 10 bases matching TRBD1. CDR3 size: 16 residues. Germline assignment: CDR1 MNHEY and CDR2 SMNVEV (reference sequence). The V segment lost 4 bases and the J segment 8 bases; nucleotides outside the gene matches: 13. The CDR3 here is CASSSLGQGPSEGYTF. In DNA, the CDR3 is TGTGCCAGCAGTTCACTGGGACAGGGGCCTTCGGAGGGCTACACCTTC.

The V call is TRBV15, the J call TRBJ1-3; D unresolved. Per germline, CDR1 LNHNV and CDR2 YYDKDF (reference sequence). The CDR3 contains 15 residues. Trimming took off 0 bases at V and 2 bases at J, with 8 bases between the two ends. In DNA, the CDR3 is TGTGCCACCAGCAGAGATTGGGCGGCTGGAAACACCATATATTTT. This gives the protein CATSRDWAAGNTIYF.

The rearrangement joins TRBV27 to TRBJ1-5; no firm D call. Germline V gene data show CDR1 as MNHEY and CDR2 as SMNVEV (reference sequence). The CDR3 runs 13 residues. Trimming took 4 bases from V and 6 from J, leaving 10 bases between them. The CDR3 sequence: CASSYGNAQPQHF. CDR3 nucleotide sequence: TGTGCCAGCAGTTACGGGAACGCTCAGCCCCAGCATTTT.

V is TRBV28 and J is TRBJ2-1; 8 bases align to TRBD2. Trimming cost V 6 bases and J 9 bases; bases outside gene matches: 13. The germline CDR1 and CDR2 sequences are MDHEN and SYDVKM. The CDR3 has 15 amino acids. CDR3 nucleotide sequence: TGTGCCAGCAGCCTGCCGGGACTAGTTCAGGGTGAGCAGTTCTTC. Protein: CASSLPGLVQGEQFF.

The genes are TRBV19 and TRBJ1-2; TRBD1 agrees at 7 bases. CDR3 length: 12 residues. From germline, CDR1 is LNHDA and CDR2 SQIVND (reference sequence). After removal of 6 bases from V and 8 bases from J, the junction contained 6 bases not matched to a gene. In DNA form, the CDR3 reads TGTGCCAGTAGAGACAGGGCCAGAGGCTACACCTTC. Encoded protein: CASRDRARGYTF.

The V call is TRBV7-2, the J call TRBJ2-1, with D perhaps being TRBD1 or TRBD2 (6 bases each). The V gene's germline CDR1 is SGHTA and CDR2 FQGNSA. The CDR3 consists of 13 residues. Trimming removed 6 bases from V and 8 bases from J, with 14 bases in between. This chain's CDR3 is CASRLAGDYEQFF. CDR3 DNA: TGTGCCAGCAGACTCGCAGGGGACTATGAGCAGTTCTTC.

This clone was seen a handful of times. This chain links TRBV2 with TRBJ1-2; D is perhaps TRBD1 (5 bases). Looked up from germline, CDR1 is SNHLY and CDR2 is FYNNEI. Trimming cost V 8 bases and J 6 bases, with 13 bases left between them. This CDR3 contains 12 residues. The CDR3, as DNA: TGTGCCAGCGGGACCCCTCCTAATGGCTACACCTTC. It translates to CASGTPPNGYTF.

The chain links TRBV5-1 to TRBJ2-5, with D unclear. The V gene's germline CDR1 is SGHRS and CDR2 YFSETQ. Trimming took off 3 bases at V and 4 bases at J, with 10 bases between the two ends. The CDR3 is 13 residues long. CDR3 sequence reads: CASSSEIRETQYF. The CDR3 nucleotides are TGCGCCAGCAGCTCGGAGATCAGAGAGACCCAGTACTTC.

The rearrangement uses TRBV7-2 and TRBJ1-5, with D possibly TRBD1 on 6 matching bases. Trimming removed 3 bases from V and 3 bases from J, with 12 bases in between. The CDR3 runs to 15 residues. Per the germline V gene, CDR1 is SGHTA and CDR2 is FQGNSA. The CDR3 nucleotides read TGTGCCAGCAGCTTGGGGTGGGGGCTCAATCAGCCCCAGCATTTT. Protein: CASSLGWGLNQPQHF.

CDR3 sequence (DNA): TGTGCCTGGAGGGGACAGGGAAATCAGCCCCAGCATTTT. Encoded protein: CAWRGQGNQPQHF. This rearrangement joins TRBV30 to TRBJ1-5; 9 nucleotides align to TRBD1. The CDR3 is made up of 13 amino acids. V shed 3 bases, J shed 4 bases, and the junction held 1 base outside the gene matches. Germline V gene sequence: CDR1 GTSNPN, CDR2 SVGIG (reference sequence).

The rearrangement uses TRBV6-5 and TRBJ1-2; 7 nucleotides agree with TRBD1. This CDR3 has 12 amino acids. Germline lookup yields CDR1 MNHEY and CDR2 SVGAGI. V lost 8 bases, J lost 3 bases, and 3 bases stayed unmatched. The CDR3 sequence is CASYRGDYGYTF. The CDR3 bases are TGTGCCAGCTACAGGGGAGACTATGGCTACACCTTC.

Here the CDR3 reads CASSEAEVSWYEQYF. In nucleotides, the CDR3 is TGTGCCAGCAGTGAAGCTGAGGTCTCCTGGTACGAGCAGTACTTC. The chain uses TRBV25-1 and TRBJ2-7; no clear D gene. Germline CDR1 MGHDK, CDR2 SYGVNS. Between the trimmed V and J ends, which lost 2 bases and 4 bases, there was a span of 15 bases. This CDR3 is 15 amino acids long.